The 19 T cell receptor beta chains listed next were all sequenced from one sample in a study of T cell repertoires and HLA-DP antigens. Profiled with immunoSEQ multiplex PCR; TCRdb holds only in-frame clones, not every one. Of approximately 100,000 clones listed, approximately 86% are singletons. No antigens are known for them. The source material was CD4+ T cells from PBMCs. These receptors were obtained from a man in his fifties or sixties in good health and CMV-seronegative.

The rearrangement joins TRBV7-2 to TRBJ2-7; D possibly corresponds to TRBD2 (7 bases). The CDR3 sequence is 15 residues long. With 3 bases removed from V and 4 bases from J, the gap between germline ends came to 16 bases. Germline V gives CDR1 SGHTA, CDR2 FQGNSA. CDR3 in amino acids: CASSLGPGGKYEQYF. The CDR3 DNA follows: TGTGCCAGCAGCTTGGGTCCGGGGGGCAAATACGAGCAGTACTTC. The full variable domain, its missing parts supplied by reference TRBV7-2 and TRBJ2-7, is GAGVSQSPSNKVTEKGKDVELRCDPISGHTALYWYRQSLGQGLEFLIYFQGNSAPDKSGLPSDRFSAERTGGSVSTLTIQRTQQEDSAVYLCASSLGPGGKYEQYFGPGTRLTVT.

The CDR3 loop reads CASSQGPDTQYF. The CDR3 nucleotides read TGTGCCAGCAGTCAAGGTCCAGATACGCAGTATTTT. V and J are TRBV6-5 and TRBJ2-3; D is ambiguous. CDR3 length: 12 residues. Per germline, CDR1 MNHEY and CDR2 SVGAGI. With 5 bases removed from V and 4 bases from J, the gap between germline ends came to 7 bases.

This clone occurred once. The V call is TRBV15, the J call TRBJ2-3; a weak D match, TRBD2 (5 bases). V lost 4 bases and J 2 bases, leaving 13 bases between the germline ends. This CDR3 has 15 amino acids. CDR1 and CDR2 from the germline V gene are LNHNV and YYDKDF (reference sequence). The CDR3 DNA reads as TGTGCCACCAGCATTGGTGACGGGGACACAGATACGCAGTATTTT. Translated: CATSIGDGDTDTQYF.

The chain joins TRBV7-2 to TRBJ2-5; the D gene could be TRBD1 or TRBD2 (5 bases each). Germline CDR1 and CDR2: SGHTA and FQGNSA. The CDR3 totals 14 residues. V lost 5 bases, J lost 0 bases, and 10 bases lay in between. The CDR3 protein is CASSLGRYQETQYF. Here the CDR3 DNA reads TGTGCCAGCAGCCTGGGACGGTACCAAGAGACCCAGTACTTC.

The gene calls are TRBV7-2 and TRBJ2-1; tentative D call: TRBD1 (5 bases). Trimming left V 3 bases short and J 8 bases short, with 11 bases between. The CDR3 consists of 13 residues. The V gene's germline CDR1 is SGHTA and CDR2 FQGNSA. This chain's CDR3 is CASSFTGGDEQFF. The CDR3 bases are TGTGCCAGCAGCTTCACAGGTGGAGATGAGCAGTTCTTC.

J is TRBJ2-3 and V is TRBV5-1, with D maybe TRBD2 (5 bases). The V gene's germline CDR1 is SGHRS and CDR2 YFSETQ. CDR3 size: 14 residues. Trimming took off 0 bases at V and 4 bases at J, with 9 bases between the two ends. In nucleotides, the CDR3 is TGCGCCAGCAGCTTGGGAGGGTTCGCAGATACGCAGTATTTT. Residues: CASSLGGFADTQYF.

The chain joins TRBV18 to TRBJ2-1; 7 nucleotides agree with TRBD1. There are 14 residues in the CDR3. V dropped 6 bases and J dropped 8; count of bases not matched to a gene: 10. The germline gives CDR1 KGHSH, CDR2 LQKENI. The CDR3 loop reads CASSLNIGGDEQFF. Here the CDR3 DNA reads TGTGCCAGCTCCCTCAATATAGGGGGCGATGAGCAGTTCTTC.

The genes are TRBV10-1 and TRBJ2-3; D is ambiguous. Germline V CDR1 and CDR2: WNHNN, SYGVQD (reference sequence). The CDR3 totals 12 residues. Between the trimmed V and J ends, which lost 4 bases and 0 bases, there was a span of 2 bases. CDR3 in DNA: TGCGCCAGCAGTGGGAGCACAGATACGCAGTATTTT. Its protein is CASSGSTDTQYF.

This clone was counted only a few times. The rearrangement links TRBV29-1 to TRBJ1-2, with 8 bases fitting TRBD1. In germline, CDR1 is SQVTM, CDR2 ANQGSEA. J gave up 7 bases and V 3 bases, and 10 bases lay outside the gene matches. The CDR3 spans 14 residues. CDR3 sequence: CSVDLSGGVGGYTF. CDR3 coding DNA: TGCAGCGTTGACCTCTCAGGGGGCGTAGGTGGCTACACCTTC.

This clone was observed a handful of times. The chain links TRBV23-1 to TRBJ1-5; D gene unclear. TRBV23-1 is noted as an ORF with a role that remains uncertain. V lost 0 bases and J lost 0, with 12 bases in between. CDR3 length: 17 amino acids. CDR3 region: CASSQSTHDYSNQPQHF. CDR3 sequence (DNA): TGCGCCAGCAGTCAATCGACCCACGATTATAGCAATCAGCCCCAGCATTTT.

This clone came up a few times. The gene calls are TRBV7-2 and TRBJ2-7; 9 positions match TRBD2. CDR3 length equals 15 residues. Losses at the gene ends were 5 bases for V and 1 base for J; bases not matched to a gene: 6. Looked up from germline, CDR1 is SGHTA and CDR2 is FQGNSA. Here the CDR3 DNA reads TGTGCCAGCAGCAACGAGCGGGGGGCTTCCTACGAGCAGTACTTC. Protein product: CASSNERGASYEQYF.

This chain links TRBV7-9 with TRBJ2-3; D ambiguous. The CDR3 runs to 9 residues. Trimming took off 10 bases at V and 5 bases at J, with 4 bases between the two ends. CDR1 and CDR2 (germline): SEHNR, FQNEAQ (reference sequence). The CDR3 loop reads CATVDTQYF. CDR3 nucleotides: TGTGCCACCGTAGATACGCAGTATTTT. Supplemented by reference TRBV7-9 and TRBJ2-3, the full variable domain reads DTGVSQNPRHKITKRGQNVTFRCDPISEHNRLYWYRQTLGQGPEFLTYFQNEAQLEKSRLLSDRFSAERPKGSFSTLEIQRTEQGDSAMYLCATVDTQYFGPGTRLTVL.

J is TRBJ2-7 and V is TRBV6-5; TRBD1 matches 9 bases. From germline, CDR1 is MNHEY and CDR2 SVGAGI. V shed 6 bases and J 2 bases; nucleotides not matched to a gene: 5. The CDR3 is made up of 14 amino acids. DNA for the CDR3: TGTGCCAGCAGCCAGGACAGGGGACCCTACGAGCAGTACTTC. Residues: CASSQDRGPYEQYF.

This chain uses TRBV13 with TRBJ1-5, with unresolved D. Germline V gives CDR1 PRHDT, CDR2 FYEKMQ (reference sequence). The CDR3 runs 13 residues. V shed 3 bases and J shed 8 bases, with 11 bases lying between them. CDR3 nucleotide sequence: TGTGCCAGCAGCTTTCTCAACGAGAAGCCCCAGCATTTT. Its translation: CASSFLNEKPQHF.

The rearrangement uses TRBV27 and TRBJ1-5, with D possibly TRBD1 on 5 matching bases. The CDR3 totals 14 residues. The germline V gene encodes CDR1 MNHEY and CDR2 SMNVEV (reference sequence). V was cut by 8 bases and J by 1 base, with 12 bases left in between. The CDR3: CASRGTGSNQPQHF. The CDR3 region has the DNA TGTGCCAGCCGCGGGACCGGGAGCAATCAGCCCCAGCATTTT.

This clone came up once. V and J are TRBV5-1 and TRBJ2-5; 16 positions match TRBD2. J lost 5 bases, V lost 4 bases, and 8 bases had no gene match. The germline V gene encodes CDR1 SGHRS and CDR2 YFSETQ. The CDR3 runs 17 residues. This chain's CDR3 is CASSGGTSGGAGETQYF. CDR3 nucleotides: TGCGCCAGCAGCGGTGGGACTAGCGGGGGGGCTGGCGAGACCCAGTACTTC.

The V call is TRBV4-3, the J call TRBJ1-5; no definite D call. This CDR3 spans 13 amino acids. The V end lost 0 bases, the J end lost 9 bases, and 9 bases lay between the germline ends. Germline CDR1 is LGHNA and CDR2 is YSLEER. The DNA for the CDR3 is TGCGCCAGCAGCCAAGAAAAGGACCGGCCCCAGCATTTT. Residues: CASSQEKDRPQHF.

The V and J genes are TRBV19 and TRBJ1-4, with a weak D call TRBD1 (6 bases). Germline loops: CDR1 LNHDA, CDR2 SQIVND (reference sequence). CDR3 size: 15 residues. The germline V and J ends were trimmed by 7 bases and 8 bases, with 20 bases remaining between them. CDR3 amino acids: CASNTKTGLGEKLFF. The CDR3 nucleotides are TGTGCCAGTAACACCAAGACAGGCTTAGGAGAAAAACTGTTTTTT.

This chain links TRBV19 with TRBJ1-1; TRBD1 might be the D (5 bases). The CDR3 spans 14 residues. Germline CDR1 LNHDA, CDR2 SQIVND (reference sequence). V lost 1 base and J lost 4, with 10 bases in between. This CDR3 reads CASSIVGGGTEAFF. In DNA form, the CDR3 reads TGTGCCAGTAGTATAGTGGGGGGTGGCACTGAAGCTTTCTTT.